This T cell receptor (beta chain) is drawn from a study of cytomegalovirus exposure and HLA in healthy donors. Study-wide findings and caveats: Reports indicate that TCR beta sequences accurately predicted the HLA-A and HLA-B alleles of most subjects. Later on, a genetic analysis was performed. It linked a missense variant in DCLRE1C with V- and J-gene trimming of TCR beta. Previously analyzed data showed that most TCR beta V segments were productive at a frequency of about 90% or about 30%.

Germline CDR1 reads LGHNA; CDR2 reads YSLEER. V lost 0 bases to trimming and J lost 4 bases; unmatched junction nucleotides: 4. The length of the CDR3 is 16 residues. A few counts support this clone. What it binds is unknown. Primers: 60 Vbeta forward and 13 Jbeta reverse. Clones were read by immunoSEQ multiplex PCR, and TCRdb kept only the in-frame ones, dropping some. In the table there are around 110,000 clones, roughly three fifths of which are singletons. The chain employs TRBV4-3 and TRBJ1-2, with TRBD1 matching 11 bases. The sequencing input was PBMCs. The receptor comes from a middle-aged woman in good health and CMV-seropositive. CDR3 loop: CASSQDLGTGGYGYTF. As DNA, the CDR3 is TGCGCCAGCAGCCAAGATCTAGGGACAGGGGGCTATGGCTACACCTTC.